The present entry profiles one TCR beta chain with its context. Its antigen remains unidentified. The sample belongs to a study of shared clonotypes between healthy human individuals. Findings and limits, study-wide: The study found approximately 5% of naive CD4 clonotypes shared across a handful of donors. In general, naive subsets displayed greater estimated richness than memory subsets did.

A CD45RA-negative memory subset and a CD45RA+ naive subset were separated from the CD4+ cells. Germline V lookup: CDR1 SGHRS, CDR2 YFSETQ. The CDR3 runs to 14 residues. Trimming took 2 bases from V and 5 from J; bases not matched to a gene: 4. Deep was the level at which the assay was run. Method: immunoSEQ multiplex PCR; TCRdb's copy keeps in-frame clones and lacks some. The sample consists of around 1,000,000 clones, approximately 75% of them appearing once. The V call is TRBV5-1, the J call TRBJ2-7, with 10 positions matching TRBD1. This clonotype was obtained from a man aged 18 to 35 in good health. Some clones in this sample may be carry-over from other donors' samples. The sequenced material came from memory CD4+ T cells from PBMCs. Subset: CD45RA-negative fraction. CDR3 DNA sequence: TGCGCCAGCAGCTTCATGGGACAGGGGAACGAGCAGTACTTC. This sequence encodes CASSFMGQGNEQYF.